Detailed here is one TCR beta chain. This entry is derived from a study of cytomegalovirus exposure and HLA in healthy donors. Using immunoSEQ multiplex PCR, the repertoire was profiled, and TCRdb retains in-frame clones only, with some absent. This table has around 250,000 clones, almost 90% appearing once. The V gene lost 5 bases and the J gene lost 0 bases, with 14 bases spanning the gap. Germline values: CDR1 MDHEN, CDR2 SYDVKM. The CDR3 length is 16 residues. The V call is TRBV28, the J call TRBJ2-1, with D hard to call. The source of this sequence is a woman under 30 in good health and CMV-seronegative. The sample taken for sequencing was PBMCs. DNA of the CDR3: TGTGCCAGCAGTCTCTCATTTATGAGCTCCTACAATGAGCAGTTCTTC. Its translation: CASSLSFMSSYNEQFF. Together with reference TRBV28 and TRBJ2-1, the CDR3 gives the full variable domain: DVKVTQSSRYLVKRTGEKVFLECVQDMDHENMFWYRQDPGLGLRLIYFSYDVKMKEKGDIPEGYSVSREKKERFSLILESASTNQTSMYLCASSLSFMSSYNEQFFGPGTRLTVL.